A selection of T cell receptor beta chains follows, all from one sample in a study of blood T cell repertoires in COVID-19. Some clones are missing from TCRdb's copy, which holds only in-frame ones; the method was immunoSEQ multiplex PCR. The sample has around 80,000 clones, around 89% seen once. Sequenced input: peripheral blood. The source is a man in his 60s with acute or convalescent COVID-19. The CDR3 runs from the conserved cysteine through the conserved F or W. Fields, in order: CDR3 DNA, CDR3 protein, clone size, V gene, J gene, D gene. D genes are given only for firm matches. Clone size, where shown, is once, few, many, or a class for clones that have expanded.

TGTGCCAGCAGTGCAGGGGTTATACTGTTTTTT	CASSAGVILFF	NA	TRBV12-3/TRBV12-4	TRBJ1-4	NA
TGTGCCAGCAGTCGTCGGGGGGAGCCACCCTACAATGAGCAGTTCTTC	CASSRRGEPPYNEQFF	NA	TRBV2	TRBJ2-1	TRBD2
TGCGCCAGCAGCGCCAGGACTAGCGATCGCCGGGAGCTGTTTTTT	CASSARTSDRRELFF	NA	TRBV5-1	TRBJ2-2	TRBD2
TGTGCCAGCAGTTCCCCAGGCGGGGGGCGCACAGATACGCAGTATTTT	CASSSPGGGRTDTQYF	NA	TRBV25-1	TRBJ2-3	TRBD2
TGTGCCAGCAGTCTACAGGGGGTTGGTGGAAACACCATATATTTT	CASSLQGVGGNTIYF	few	TRBV6-5	TRBJ1-3	TRBD1
TGTGCCAGCACCAACTCCACAGGGGGCTGGAACTATGGCTACACCTTC	CASTNSTGGWNYGYTF	once	TRBV7-9	TRBJ1-2	TRBD1
TGTGCCAGCAGCGAACAGCTTCACTCTGGAAACACCATATATTTT	CASSEQLHSGNTIYF	NA	TRBV7-8	TRBJ1-3	NA
TGCGCCAGCAGCTTGGAGGGCAGGGGCGCAGATACGCAGTATTTT	CASSLEGRGADTQYF	once	TRBV5-1	TRBJ2-3	NA
TGTGCCAGCAGCCAAGAATTAGCGGCGAACACCGGGGAGCTGTTTTTT	CASSQELAANTGELFF	NA	TRBV14	TRBJ2-2	NA
TGTGCCAGTAGTTCATCAGGGGGGCCCTCTTTTGAGACCCAGTACTTC	CASSSSGGPSFETQYF	NA	TRBV19	TRBJ2-5	NA
TGTGCCAGCACCGAACCCGGGAATGAGCAGTTCTTC	CASTEPGNEQFF	NA	TRBV27	TRBJ2-1	NA
TGTGCCAGCAGCTCGGGACAGGGAGCGGTAGAGACCCAGTACTTC	CASSSGQGAVETQYF	NA	TRBV5-6	TRBJ2-5	TRBD1
TGTGCCAGCAGCCAAGATCGACGGACAGGGGGCGCGAATGGCTACACCTTC	CASSQDRRTGGANGYTF	NA	TRBV14	TRBJ1-2	TRBD1
TGTGCCAGCTCCCCAACAGGGGCGGACACCATATATTTT	CASSPTGADTIYF	NA	TRBV18	TRBJ1-3	TRBD1
TGTGCCAGCAGCAGCCGGGACAGGGGCTCCTACGAGCAGTACTTC	CASSSRDRGSYEQYF	NA	TRBV11-1	TRBJ2-7	TRBD1
TGTGCCAGCAGTGAACACAACCCAAGGAAAATTCAGGGGAACACTGAAGCTTTCTTT	CASSEHNPRKIQGNTEAFF	NA	TRBV6-1	TRBJ1-1	NA
TGTGCCAGCAGCTTGGACCGACAGATCTATGGCTACACCTTC	CASSLDRQIYGYTF	once	TRBV11-1	TRBJ1-2	NA
TGCGCCAGCAGCCAAACCCACGACAGGACCCTATACGAGCAGTACTTC	CASSQTHDRTLYEQYF	NA	TRBV4-1	TRBJ2-7	NA
TGTGCCAGCAGCCAAGACCCAGGAGGCTGGGAGACCCAGTACTTC	CASSQDPGGWETQYF	NA	TRBV3-1/TRBV3-2	TRBJ2-5	NA
TGTGCCAGTAGTATTAACGTTGGCAGGGTTGAGACCCAGTACTTC	CASSINVGRVETQYF	few	TRBV19	TRBJ2-5	NA
TGCGCCAGCAGCTCCGGGGGCGAGCAGTACTTC	CASSSGGEQYF	NA	TRBV5-1	TRBJ2-7	NA
TGTGCCACCAGCAGAGGTGAACTAGGAGATACGCAGTATTTT	CATSRGELGDTQYF	NA	TRBV15	TRBJ2-3	NA